This TCR beta chain emerged from a study of a mutant IDH1 vaccine in newly diagnosed glioma. In the study overall: Visit V12 happened at week 35; visit V13 happened at week 47. Whole-study results and caveats: Researchers report vaccine-induced immune responses in approximately 94% of patients. Pseudoprogression showed no apparent link to changes in top peripheral T cell clonotypes.

As to time point: week 47, end of study. It was 300 ug of mutant IDH1 20-mer peptide that made up each vaccine dose, given with topical imiquimod. The CDR3 consists of 15 residues. Looked up from germline, CDR1 is LNHNV and CDR2 is YYDKDF (reference sequence). Trimming shortened V by 0 bases and J by 1 base, and 9 bases separated the two germline ends. The repertoire was sequenced with immunoSEQ multiplex PCR; TCRdb's copy has only in-frame clones and lacks some. This sample has under 60,000 clones, with approximately 76% found just once. This clone was observed a few times. Its antigen is as yet unknown.

Here the sequenced sample was PBMCs, taken from a glioma patient whose treatment included an IDH1 peptide vaccine. The V and J genes are TRBV15 and TRBJ1-1; unclear D gene. The source of this sequence is a woman aged 40 to 55 with glioma. Some clones in this sample may be carry-over from other donors' samples. CDR3 loop: CATSRDRAANTEAFF. The CDR3 DNA reads as TGTGCCACCAGCAGAGATCGGGCAGCGAACACTGAAGCTTTCTTT.